The rows below give T cell receptor beta chains drawn from one sample of a study of radiotherapy plus CTLA-4 blockade in lung cancer. Generated by immunoSEQ multiplex PCR, the TCRdb table keeps only in-frame clones and is missing some. The sample gives more than 50,000 clones, roughly three quarters of which show up once; 2.9% is in the top ten. This material consisted of peripheral blood, taken from a patient treated with radiotherapy plus ipilimumab. The receptors stem from a human donor with non-small cell lung cancer who had a complete response to radiotherapy plus ipilimumab. Each CDR3 is given with its conserved first and last residue. Fields, in order: D gene, J gene, V gene, clone size, CDR3 protein, CDR3 DNA. D genes are given only for firm matches. Clone size is shown for a subset of rows, as once, few, many or a class of expanded clone.

>.|TRBJ1-6|TRBV18|.
CASSPDLRVGWTPLHF
TGTGCCAGCTCACCTGACCTCAGGGTTGGATGGACACCCCTCCACTTT
>.|TRBJ2-5|TRBV7-8|.
CASSSDRRETQYF
TGTGCCAGCAGCTCCGACAGGCGAGAGACCCAGTACTTC
>.|TRBJ2-3|TRBV19|.
CASSLRGSADTQYF
TGTGCCAGTAGTCTAAGGGGGAGCGCAGATACGCAGTATTTT
>.|TRBJ1-4|TRBV5-4|few
CASSQDRGFGGEKLFF
TGTGCCAGCAGCCAAGATCGGGGGTTTGGGGGGGAAAAACTGTTTTTT
>.|TRBJ1-5|TRBV28|.
CASGSPPSRGRGNQPQHF
TGTGCCAGCGGATCCCCCCCTTCGCGGGGGAGGGGCAATCAGCCCCAGCATTTT
>.|TRBJ1-5|TRBV6-5|.
CASSYSTGFQPQHF
TGTGCCAGCAGTTACTCGACGGGGTTTCAGCCCCAGCATTTT
>TRBD1|TRBJ1-1|TRBV18|.
CASSPRTGGADTEAFF
TGTGCCAGCTCACCCCGGACAGGGGGCGCGGACACTGAAGCTTTCTTT
>TRBD1|TRBJ1-6|TRBV6-6|once
CASSGDSRNSPLHF
TGTGCCAGCAGTGGGGACAGCAGGAATTCACCCCTCCACTTT
>.|TRBJ2-1|TRBV28|.
CASRPPLQRVHYNEQFF
TGTGCCAGCAGACCCCCCCTCCAGCGGGTTCACTACAATGAGCAGTTCTTC
>.|TRBJ1-2|TRBV10-3|.
CAITPETNYGYTF
TGTGCCATCACGCCAGAAACTAACTATGGCTACACCTTC
>TRBD1|TRBJ2-3|TRBV18|few
CASSRQGGDTQYF
TGTGCCAGCTCACGACAGGGGGGGGATACGCAGTATTTT
>.|TRBJ2-1|TRBV5-1|.
CASSLSGLYNEQFF
TGCGCCAGCAGCCTTAGCGGACTCTACAATGAGCAGTTCTTC
>TRBD1|TRBJ2-7|TRBV28|.
CVTRQGAHEQYF
TGTGTCACCCGACAGGGTGCACACGAGCAGTACTTC
>TRBD2|TRBJ2-5|TRBV5-4|.
CASSFGGGRRREIDF
TGTGCCAGCAGCTTTGGGGGGGGGAGGCGGCGGGAGATCGACTTC
>.|TRBJ1-1|TRBV6-5|.
CASSYDTGRLHTEAFF
TGTGCCAGCAGTTACGACACAGGGAGACTTCACACTGAAGCTTTCTTT
>.|TRBJ1-4|TRBV10-3|few
CAIGGGDEKLFF
TGTGCCATCGGCGGGGGTGATGAAAAACTGTTTTTT